This T cell receptor (beta chain) appears in the sequencing data of a study of molecular identifiers for immune sequencing clone quantification. This CDR3 is built from 15 residues. Germline V gene data show CDR1 as MGHRA and CDR2 as YSYEKL. A single record per CDR3 protein comes from TCRdb applying MiXCR to the PCR reads. The sample carries fewer than 100,000 distinct CDR3 sequences, 21% recorded once. In the case of this clonotype: A much larger clone lies one base from this, so it may be a read error.

The receptor was derived from a human donor in good health. Some libraries in this study had Jurkat cell RNA spiked in. Sequencing was carried out using naive CD8+ T cells from blood, with Jurkat cell RNA spiked in. Subset in this sample: FACS-sorted CD8+CD4-CCR7+CD45RA+ naive T cells. V gene TRBV4-1 combines with J gene TRBJ2-5; tentative D call: TRBD1 (6 bases). This CDR3 reads CASSQENRAQEAQYF. The CDR3 coding sequence is TGCGCCAGCAGCCAAGAAAACAGGGCTCAAGAGGCCCAGTACTTC.